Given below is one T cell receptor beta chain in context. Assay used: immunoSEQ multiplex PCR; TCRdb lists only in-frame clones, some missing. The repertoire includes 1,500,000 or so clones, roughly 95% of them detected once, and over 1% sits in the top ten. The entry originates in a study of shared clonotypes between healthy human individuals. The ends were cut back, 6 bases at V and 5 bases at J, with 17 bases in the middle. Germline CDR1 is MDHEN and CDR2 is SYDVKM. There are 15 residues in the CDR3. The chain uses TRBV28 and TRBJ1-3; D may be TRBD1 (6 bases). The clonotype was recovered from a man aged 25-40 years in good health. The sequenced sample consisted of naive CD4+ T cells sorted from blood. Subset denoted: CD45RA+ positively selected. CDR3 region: CASSTPGQGRNTIYF. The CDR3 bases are TGTGCCAGCAGCACTCCCGGCCAGGGGAGAAACACCATATATTTT.